Reported below is one T cell receptor beta chain. The record originates from a study of shared T cell receptors in the human thymus. The table came from immunoSEQ multiplex PCR; TCRdb's copy has only in-frame clones and leaves some out. The data contain some 700,000 clones, more than 75% of them seen just once; the ten biggest clones take up 0.0095% to 0.012%. The same sample was also studied in work on human thymus T cells. Turning to that study: Use of V and J genes seemed skewed within the thymic and blood repertoires.

Material for sequencing was thymocytes. This TCR was sampled from a boy younger than two with a congenital heart defect.

The CDR3 region is CASSSVRGNTIYF. In DNA form, the CDR3 reads TGTGCCAGCAGTTCAGTACGTGGAAACACCATATATTTT. The chain recombines TRBV27 with TRBJ1-3; D is undetermined. CDR3 length equals 13 residues. With 4 bases removed from V and 3 bases from J, the gap between germline ends came to 7 bases. Germline V CDR1 and CDR2: MNHEY, SMNVEV (reference sequence).